This entry lists 5 T cell receptor beta chains sequenced from one sample in a study of blood T cell repertoires in COVID-19. Only in-frame clones appear in the TCRdb table, and some are missing; sequencing was by immunoSEQ multiplex PCR. The table records approximately 250,000 clones, 70% to 90% of them present only once. The sample consisted of peripheral blood. These receptors came from a man aged 50 or older with acute or convalescent COVID-19.

The chain couples TRBV6-5 to TRBJ1-5, with TRBD1 matching over 9 bases. The CDR3 extends over 15 amino acids. Germline V CDR1 and CDR2: MNHEY, SVGAGI. Germline trimming cut 6 bases from V and 2 bases from J; bases unmatched to any gene: 5. The CDR3 nucleotides read TGTGCCAGCAGCGCACAGGGGGCGGGCAATCAGCCCCAGCATTTT. Translation: CASSAQGAGNQPQHF.

CDR3 loop: CASSILPSRGTDTQYF. DNA of the CDR3: TGTGCCAGCAGCATTCTACCAAGCCGTGGCACAGATACGCAGTATTTT. The chain combines TRBV9 with TRBJ2-3, with D unresolved. Germline V gene sequence: CDR1 SGDLS, CDR2 YYNGEE. The V end lost 4 bases, the J end lost 1 base, and 16 bases lay between the germline ends. There are 16 residues in the CDR3.

The chain joins TRBV2 to TRBJ2-2; perhaps TRBD2 as D (6 bases). Germline loops: CDR1 SNHLY, CDR2 FYNNEI. V shed 3 bases and J shed 4 bases, with 12 bases lying between them. The CDR3 contains 15 residues. The CDR3 region is CASSEGREITGELFF. The CDR3 bases are TGTGCCAGCAGTGAGGGGCGGGAAATCACCGGGGAGCTGTTTTTT.

The chain couples TRBV24-1 to TRBJ1-6; D unclear. Trimming pared 4 bases from V and 3 bases from J, leaving 15 bases between. Germline V gene data show CDR1 as KGHDR and CDR2 as SFDVKD. The CDR3 contains 17 residues. The chain's CDR3 is CATSDPNQTIYNSPLHF. The CDR3 nucleotides read TGTGCCACCAGTGACCCGAACCAGACAATCTATAATTCACCCCTCCACTTT.

The chain uses TRBV6-6 and TRBJ1-4; the D gene is possibly TRBD1 (5 bases). Trimming took off 2 bases at V and 8 bases at J, with 18 bases between the two ends. The CDR3 loop spans 16 amino acids. Germline V gene data show CDR1 as MNHNY and CDR2 as SVGAGI (reference sequence). The CDR3 sequence: CASSYEGHRFIEKLFF. For the CDR3, the DNA is TGTGCCAGCAGTTACGAAGGACATAGGTTTATAGAAAAACTGTTTTTT.